Presented here are 21 T cell receptor beta chains from one specimen sequenced in a study of blood T cell repertoires in COVID-19. Produced via immunoSEQ multiplex PCR; TCRdb's table is partial and in-frame only. The sample has roughly 200,000 clones, roughly 85% seen once; the top ten hold about 17%. The sequencing input was PBMCs or T cells enriched from blood (not recorded which). All receptors derive from a man aged 40-49 years who had recovered from COVID-19.

V is TRBV28 and J is TRBJ1-4; weak D call: TRBD1 (5 bases). The CDR3 has 14 residues. Trimming left V 3 bases short and J 5 bases short, with 10 bases between. Germline-derived CDR1 and CDR2 are MDHEN and SYDVKM. The CDR3 sequence: CASSFGHQNEKLFF. CDR3 DNA: TGTGCCAGCAGTTTTGGACATCAGAATGAAAAACTGTTTTTT.

This chain links TRBV6-5 with TRBJ2-1; tentative D call: TRBD2 (6 bases). The V end lost 7 bases, the J end lost 4 bases, and 11 bases lay between the germline ends. Germline V gene lookup returns CDR1 MNHEY and CDR2 SVGAGI. The CDR3 contains 13 residues. The CDR3 protein is CASIAGTYNEQFF. The CDR3 nucleotides are TGTGCCAGCATCGCCGGGACTTACAATGAGCAGTTCTTC.

V and J are TRBV12-3 or TRBV12-4 and TRBJ2-7, with TRBD1 matching over 8 bases. The V gene end was trimmed by 5 bases and the J gene end by 9 bases; junction bases not matched to a gene: 6. The CDR3 extends over 12 amino acids. The CDR3: CASSPTGGGQYF. The CDR3 region has the DNA TGTGCCAGCAGTCCTACAGGGGGAGGGCAGTACTTC.

The rearrangement joins TRBV30 to TRBJ1-5; weak D call: TRBD1 (6 bases). Trimming pared 3 bases from V and 1 base from J, leaving 10 bases between. The CDR3 runs 14 residues. Germline CDR1 reads GTSNPN; CDR2 reads SVGIG (reference sequence). CDR3 region: CAWSRGPSNQPQHF. The CDR3 DNA is TGTGCCTGGAGCAGGGGCCCGAGCAATCAGCCCCAGCATTTT. Using reference TRBV30 and TRBJ1-5 for the parts outside the CDR3, the full variable domain is SQTIHQWPATLVQPVGSPLSLECTVEGTSNPNLYWYRQAAGRGLQLLFYSVGIGQISSEVPQNLSASRPQDRQFILSSKKLLLSDSGFYLCAWSRGPSNQPQHFGDGTRLSIL.

The rearrangement uses TRBV18 and TRBJ2-5; the D gene is possibly TRBD2 (5 bases). The germline gives CDR1 KGHSH, CDR2 LQKENI. The length of the CDR3 is 13 residues. Trimming pared 3 bases from V and 1 base from J, leaving 6 bases between. The CDR3, as DNA: TGTGCCAGCTCACCTGGGAGCCAAGAGACCCAGTACTTC. This gives the protein CASSPGSQETQYF.

The rearrangement links TRBV19 to TRBJ2-7, with 7 bases identical to TRBD1. V was clipped by 4 bases and J by 6 bases; unmatched bases: 6. Germline values: CDR1 LNHDA, CDR2 SQIVND (reference sequence). The CDR3 is made up of 13 amino acids. CDR3 in amino acids: CASSRGQLGEQYF. The CDR3 DNA sequence: TGTGCCAGTAGTAGGGGACAGCTGGGCGAGCAGTACTTC.

The chain recombines TRBV3-1 (or the pseudogene TRBV3-2) with TRBJ1-2, with D perhaps matching TRBD1 (5 bases). Germline V gene data show CDR1 as LGHDT and CDR2 as YNNKEL (reference sequence). V lost 1 base and J lost 4, with 10 bases in between. This CDR3 is 14 amino acids long. The CDR3 here is CASSQGEDSYGYTF. DNA for the CDR3: TGTGCCAGCAGCCAAGGCGAAGACAGCTATGGCTACACCTTC.

The chain combines TRBV5-1 with TRBJ2-1; weak D call: TRBD1 (5 bases). From germline, CDR1 is SGHRS and CDR2 YFSETQ. The CDR3 has 15 residues. Trimming took off 3 bases at V and 4 bases at J, with 14 bases between the two ends. This chain's CDR3 is CASSSARQIYNEQFF. CDR3 in DNA: TGCGCCAGCAGCTCGGCCAGACAGATATACAATGAGCAGTTCTTC.

V gene TRBV5-1 combines with J gene TRBJ2-3; D unclear. The CDR3 consists of 14 residues. Germline-derived CDR1 and CDR2 are SGHRS and YFSETQ. V lost 6 bases and J lost 3, with 14 bases in between. CDR3 bases: TGCGCCAGCAAAACCGAGCGAATAACAGATACGCAGTATTTT. Protein product: CASKTERITDTQYF.

The V call is TRBV7-3, the J call TRBJ2-2; 8 bases are shared with TRBD1. The V and J ends lost 0 bases and 4 bases, in that order; junction bases with no gene match: 4. The CDR3 loop spans 16 amino acids. The germline gives CDR1 SGHTA, CDR2 FQGTGA. The CDR3 sequence: CASSLTPRGLTGELFF. The CDR3 nucleotides read TGTGCCAGCAGCTTAACTCCCAGGGGGCTCACCGGGGAGCTGTTTTTT. The whole variable domain, filled in from reference TRBV7-3 and TRBJ2-2, reads GAGVSQTPSNKVTEKGKYVELRCDPISGHTALYWYRQSLGQGPEFLIYFQGTGAADDSGLPNDRFFAVRPEGSVSTLKIQRTERGDSAVYLCASSLTPRGLTGELFFGEGSRLTVL.

This chain joins TRBV24-1 and TRBJ2-3; D is unresolved. The germline V and J ends were trimmed by 6 bases and 0 bases, with 6 bases remaining between them. Germline V gene data show CDR1 as KGHDR and CDR2 as SFDVKD. CDR3 length: 13 amino acids. CDR3 region: CATSSFSTDTQYF. DNA for the CDR3: TGTGCCACCAGTTCCTTTAGCACAGATACGCAGTATTTT.

This clone was observed once. The V call is TRBV6-5, the J call TRBJ1-4, with D maybe TRBD1 (6 bases). Germline V gene data show CDR1 as MNHEY and CDR2 as SVGAGI. With 0 bases removed from V and 6 bases from J, the gap between germline ends came to 11 bases. This CDR3 is 15 amino acids long. The CDR3 sequence is CASSYSMWTDEKLFF. CDR3 nucleotide sequence: TGTGCCAGCAGTTACTCGATGTGGACAGATGAAAAACTGTTTTTT.

V is TRBV29-1 and J is TRBJ2-7; the D gene is possibly TRBD2 (5 bases). Germline V gives CDR1 SQVTM, CDR2 ANQGSEA. Trimming took off 3 bases at V and 5 bases at J, with 11 bases between the two ends. The CDR3 spans 12 residues. The CDR3 loop reads CSVEDWGDEQYF. CDR3 sequence (DNA): TGCAGCGTTGAGGATTGGGGAGACGAGCAGTACTTC.

The chain combines TRBV18 with TRBJ2-1; TRBD2 matches 12 bases. The CDR3 covers 18 residues. CDR1 is KGHSH and CDR2 is LQKENI in the germline V gene. V shed 5 bases and J 7 bases; nucleotides not matched to a gene: 15. CDR3 sequence (DNA): TGTGCCAGCTCATCCCGGGACCGCGGACTAGCGGGAAGTAATGAGCAGTTCTTC. Its translation: CASSSRDRGLAGSNEQFF.

This clone has more than one count but fewer than ten. The CDR3 loop reads CASSRGDYGYTF. The CDR3 DNA is TGTGCCAGCAGCCGGGGAGACTATGGCTACACCTTC. The V call is TRBV2, the J call TRBJ1-2; D is unresolved. The CDR3 has 12 amino acids. Germline assignment: CDR1 SNHLY and CDR2 FYNNEI. Trimming removed 6 bases from V and 3 bases from J, with 8 bases in between. Together with reference TRBV2 and TRBJ1-2, the CDR3 gives the full variable domain: EPEVTQTPSHQVTQMGQEVILRCVPISNHLYFYWYRQILGQKVEFLVSFYNNEISEKSEIFDDQFSVERPDGSNFTLKIRSTKLEDSAMYFCASSRGDYGYTFGSGTRLTVV.

The CDR3 DNA reads TGTGCCAGCAGGAAGGAGAAGATCAATCAGCCCCAGCATTTT. It translates to CASRKEKINQPQHF. The V and J genes are TRBV2 and TRBJ1-5; D call uncertain. Trimming took 6 bases from V and 3 from J, leaving 12 bases between them. Germline V gene data show CDR1 as SNHLY and CDR2 as FYNNEI. There are 14 residues in the CDR3.

The rearrangement links TRBV3-1 (or the pseudogene TRBV3-2) to TRBJ2-5; D remains ambiguous. From germline, CDR1 is LGHDT and CDR2 YNNKEL (reference sequence). The V end lost 0 bases, the J end lost 0 bases, and 17 bases lay between the germline ends. This CDR3 comprises 18 residues. The CDR3 DNA sequence: TGTGCCAGCAGCCAAGATACTGGTTTAGCCGGCTACCAAGAGACCCAGTACTTC. This codes for CASSQDTGLAGYQETQYF.

The V call is TRBV6-5, the J call TRBJ1-4; 7 nucleotides agree with TRBD1. The CDR3 length is 16 residues. Unmatched junction bases numbered 6, after V lost 4 bases and J lost 1 base. Germline loops: CDR1 MNHEY, CDR2 SVGAGI. CDR3 loop: CASSSPRQGTNEKLFF. The CDR3 DNA reads TGTGCCAGCAGTTCCCCCCGACAGGGAACTAATGAAAAACTGTTTTTT.

This clone was detected only a few times. The rearrangement joins TRBV6-5 to TRBJ2-7; D is uncertain. The germline gives CDR1 MNHEY, CDR2 SVGAGI. The CDR3 is 12 amino acids. V was clipped by 6 bases and J by 3 bases, with 9 bases between them. The CDR3 region has the DNA TGTGCCAGCAGAGAGACTGGCTACGAGCAGTACTTC. Protein product: CASRETGYEQYF.

The chain is built from TRBV19 and TRBJ2-2, with D hard to call. Per germline, CDR1 LNHDA and CDR2 SQIVND (reference sequence). The V gene lost 6 bases and the J gene lost 1 base, with 9 bases spanning the gap. The CDR3 runs to 14 residues. CDR3 amino acids: CASRGSRNTGELFF. CDR3 nucleotide sequence: TGTGCCAGTAGGGGCAGCCGGAACACCGGGGAGCTGTTTTTT. The complete variable domain, with remaining parts taken from reference TRBV19 and TRBJ2-2, reads DGGITQSPKYLFRKEGQNVTLSCEQNLNHDAMYWYRQDPGQGLRLIYYSQIVNDFQKGDIAEGYSVSREKKESFPLTVTSAQKNPTAFYLCASRGSRNTGELFFGEGSRLTVL.

This clone was detected only once. The J gene is TRBJ2-5, the V gene TRBV18, with unresolved D. The V gene's germline CDR1 is KGHSH and CDR2 LQKENI. V was clipped by 2 bases and J by 2 bases, with 6 bases between them. CDR3 length: 13 amino acids. The CDR3 nucleotides are TGTGCCAGCTCACCATCCGGGCAAGAGACCCAGTACTTC. Translation: CASSPSGQETQYF. Full variable domain (outside the CDR3, taken from reference TRBV18 and TRBJ2-5): NAGVMQNPRHLVRRRGQEARLRCSPMKGHSHVYWYRQLPEEGLKFMVYLQKENIIDESGMPKERFSAEFPKEGPSILRIQQVVRGDSAAYFCASSPSGQETQYFGPGTRLLVL.